A selection of T cell receptor beta chains follows, all from one sample in a study of blood T cell repertoires in COVID-19. Method: immunoSEQ multiplex PCR; TCRdb's copy keeps in-frame clones and lacks some. The table shows 32,000 or so clones, with around 90% occurring only once. The sequenced sample consisted of peripheral blood. The receptors here all came from a human donor in a cohort sampled during active COVID-19. The CDR3 runs from the conserved cysteine through the conserved F or W. The D gene is left open where the match is weak. Clone size is shown for a subset of rows, as once, few, many or a class of expanded clone.

>.|TRBJ2-7|TRBV6-5|.
CASSTGNSYEQYF
TGTGCCAGCAGTACCGGGAACTCCTACGAGCAGTACTTC
>.|TRBJ2-7|TRBV7-3|.
CASSLKWEDEQYF
TGTGCCAGCAGCTTAAAGTGGGAGGATGAGCAGTACTTC
>.|TRBJ2-3|TRBV6-6|.
CASSSSGKSTDTQYF
TGTGCCAGCAGTTCTTCCGGGAAAAGCACAGATACGCAGTATTTT
>TRBD1|TRBJ2-7|TRBV29-1|.
CSVRTGGPYEQYF
TGCAGCGTCCGAACAGGGGGCCCTTACGAGCAGTACTTC
>TRBD2|TRBJ2-7|TRBV7-9|.
CASSPRSGRGYEQYF
TGTGCCAGCAGCCCGCGGAGCGGGAGAGGGTACGAGCAGTACTTC
>.|TRBJ2-7|TRBV4-3|.
CASSYSVSGRGYEQYF
TGCGCCAGCAGCTACAGCGTATCGGGCAGGGGCTACGAGCAGTACTTC
>.|TRBJ2-3|TRBV7-3|once
CASSLLGLRDSDTQYF
TGTGCCAGCAGCTTACTAGGGTTGCGGGACTCAGATACGCAGTATTTT
>.|TRBJ1-2|TRBV7-9|.
CASSRGQSYGYTF
TGTGCCAGCAGCCGTGGACAAAGCTATGGCTACACCTTC
>TRBD1|TRBJ2-3|TRBV7-2|.
CASSLPGGIGTQYF
TGTGCCAGCAGCTTACCAGGGGGCATCGGTACGCAGTATTTT
>TRBD1|TRBJ1-2|TRBV5-1|.
CASSFGTGGEKSYTF
TGCGCCAGCAGCTTCGGGACAGGGGGCGAGAAGAGCTACACCTTC
>.|TRBJ2-5|TRBV10-3|.
CAIGDLLETQYF
TGTGCCATCGGGGACTTGTTGGAGACCCAGTACTTC
>TRBD1|TRBJ2-7|TRBV5-1|.
CASSRPGQGYEQYF
TGCGCCAGCAGCCGACCTGGACAGGGCTACGAGCAGTACTTC
>.|TRBJ2-1|TRBV5-4|.
CASTPTYSSYNEQFF
TGTGCCAGCACCCCTACTTACAGCTCCTACAATGAGCAGTTCTTC
>TRBD1|TRBJ1-1|TRBV19|.
CASTLQGQGTEAFF
TGTGCCAGTACTTTACAGGGGCAGGGCACTGAAGCTTTCTTT
>TRBD2|TRBJ2-3|TRBV7-2|.
CASRPGLAGADTQYF
TGTGCCAGCAGGCCCGGACTAGCGGGGGCAGATACGCAGTATTTT